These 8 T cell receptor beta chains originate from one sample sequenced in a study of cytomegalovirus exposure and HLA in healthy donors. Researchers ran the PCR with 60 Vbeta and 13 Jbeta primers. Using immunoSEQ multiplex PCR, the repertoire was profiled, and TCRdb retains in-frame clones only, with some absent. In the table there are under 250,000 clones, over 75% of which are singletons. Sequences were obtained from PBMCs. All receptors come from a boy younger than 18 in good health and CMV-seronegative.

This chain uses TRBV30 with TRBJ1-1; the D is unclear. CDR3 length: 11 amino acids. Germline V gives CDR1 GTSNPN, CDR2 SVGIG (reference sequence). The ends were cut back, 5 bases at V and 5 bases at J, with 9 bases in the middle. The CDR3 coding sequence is TGTGCCTGGTCAGGATCAACTGAAGCTTTCTTT. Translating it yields CAWSGSTEAFF.

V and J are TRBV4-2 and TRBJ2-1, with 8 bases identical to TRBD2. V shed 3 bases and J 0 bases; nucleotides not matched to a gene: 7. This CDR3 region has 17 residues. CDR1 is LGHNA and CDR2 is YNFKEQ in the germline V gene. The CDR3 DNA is TGTGCCAGCAGCCAGGGAGCGGCGGGGGGCTCCTACAATGAGCAGTTCTTC. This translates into CASSQGAAGGSYNEQFF.

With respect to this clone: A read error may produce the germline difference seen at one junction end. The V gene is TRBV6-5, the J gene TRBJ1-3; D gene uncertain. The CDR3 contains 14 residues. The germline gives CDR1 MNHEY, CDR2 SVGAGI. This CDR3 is CASSYSTGRNIIYF. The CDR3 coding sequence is TGTGCCAGCAGTTACTCTACGGGGAGGAACATCATATATTTT.

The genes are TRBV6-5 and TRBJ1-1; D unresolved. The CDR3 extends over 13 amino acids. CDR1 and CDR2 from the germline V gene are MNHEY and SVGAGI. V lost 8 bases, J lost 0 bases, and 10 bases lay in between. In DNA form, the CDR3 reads TGTGCCAGCTCGAGGGCCGTGAACACTGAAGCTTTCTTT. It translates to CASSRAVNTEAFF.

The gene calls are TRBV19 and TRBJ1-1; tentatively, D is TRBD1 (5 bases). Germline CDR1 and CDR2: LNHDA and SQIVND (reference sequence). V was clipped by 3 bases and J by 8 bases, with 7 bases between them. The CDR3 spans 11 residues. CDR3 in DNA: TGTGCCAGTAGTATGTGGACAGAAGCTTTCTTT. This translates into CASSMWTEAFF.

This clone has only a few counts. In DNA, the CDR3 is TGTGCCATCAGTGACACAGACGGGGGGATCATCAATCAGCCCCAGCATTTT. Protein sequence: CAISDTDGGIINQPQHF. This sequence joins TRBV10-3 and TRBJ1-5; possible D gene TRBD1, 5 bases. Trimming stripped 3 bases from V and 3 bases from J, with 18 bases between. Germline V gives CDR1 ENHRY, CDR2 SYGVKD. There are 17 residues in the CDR3.

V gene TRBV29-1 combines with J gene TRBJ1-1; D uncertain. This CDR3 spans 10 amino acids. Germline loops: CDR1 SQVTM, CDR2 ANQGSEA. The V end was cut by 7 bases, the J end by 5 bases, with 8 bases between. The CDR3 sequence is CSGITTEAFF. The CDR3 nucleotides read TGCAGCGGCATAACAACTGAAGCTTTCTTT.

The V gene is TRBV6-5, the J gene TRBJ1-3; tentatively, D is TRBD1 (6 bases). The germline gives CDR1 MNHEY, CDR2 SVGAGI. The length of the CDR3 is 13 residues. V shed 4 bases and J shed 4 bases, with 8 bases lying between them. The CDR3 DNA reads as TGTGCCAGCAGTTCTCAGGGGGGAAACACCATATATTTT. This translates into CASSSQGGNTIYF.